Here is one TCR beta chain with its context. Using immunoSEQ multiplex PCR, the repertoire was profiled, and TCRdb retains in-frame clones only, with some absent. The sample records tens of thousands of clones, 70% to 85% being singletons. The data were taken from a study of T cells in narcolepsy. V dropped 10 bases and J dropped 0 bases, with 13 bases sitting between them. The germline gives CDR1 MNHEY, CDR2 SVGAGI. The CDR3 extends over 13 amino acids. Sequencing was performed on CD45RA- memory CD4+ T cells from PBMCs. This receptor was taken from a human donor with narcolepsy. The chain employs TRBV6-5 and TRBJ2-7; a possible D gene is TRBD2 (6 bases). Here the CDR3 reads CATSTRGSYEQYF. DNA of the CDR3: TGTGCCACCTCGACTAGGGGCTCCTACGAGCAGTACTTC.